Below are 22 T cell receptor beta chains sequenced from a single sample in a study of shared clonotypes between healthy human individuals. TCRdb keeps only in-frame clones here, not all; method: immunoSEQ multiplex PCR. The data hold 550,000 to 700,000 clones, with 55% to 85% observed a single time. Sequenced input: memory CD4+ T cells sorted from blood. Subset reported: CD45RA-negative fraction. The receptors were sampled from a woman aged 30 to 39 in good health.

The chain combines TRBV27 with TRBJ1-1; D call uncertain. The V and J ends lost 6 bases and 1 base respectively, with 9 bases between them. CDR3 size: 13 residues. Germline V gene data show CDR1 as MNHEY and CDR2 as SMNVEV (reference sequence). CDR3 in amino acids: CASRLTANTEAFF. The CDR3 DNA reads as TGTGCCAGCAGATTAACAGCGAACACTGAAGCTTTCTTT.

The CDR3 spells CASSLDSSEAFF. CDR3 sequence (DNA): TGTGCCAGCAGCTTGGACAGTAGTGAAGCTTTCTTT. V is TRBV5-6 and J is TRBJ1-1; D unclear. The CDR3 is 12 amino acids. Germline values: CDR1 SGHDT, CDR2 YYEEEE. V gave up 0 bases and J gave up 7 bases, with 7 bases separating them.

This chain joins TRBV7-7 and TRBJ2-5, with D maybe TRBD2 (5 bases). The end of the DNA aligns better with TRBJ2-7, so the J call may be wrong. Germline CDR1 and CDR2: SSHAT and FNYEAQ (reference sequence). The CDR3 extends over 15 amino acids. The CDR3, as DNA: TGTGCCAGCAGCCCGGGTCCTGGGAGTTCCTACGAGCAGTACTTC. Translation: CASSPGPGSSYEQYF.

This sequence joins TRBV10-1 and TRBJ1-1; 11 nucleotides line up with TRBD1. CDR1 and CDR2 (germline): WNHNN, SYGVQD (reference sequence). J gave up 0 bases and V 10 bases, and 4 bases lay outside the gene matches. The CDR3 runs 14 residues. The CDR3 sequence: CATRTGGMNTEAFF. The CDR3 DNA is TGCGCCACGCGGACAGGGGGCATGAACACTGAAGCTTTCTTT.

The rearrangement links TRBV28 to TRBJ2-1; 11 bases fit TRBD2. This CDR3 comprises 17 residues. Germline-derived CDR1 and CDR2 are MDHEN and SYDVKM. J lost 4 bases, V lost 7 bases, and 12 bases had no gene match. CDR3 in amino acids: CASTPIVLAGGYNEQFF. Here the CDR3 DNA reads TGTGCCAGCACACCTATAGTTCTAGCGGGAGGATACAATGAGCAGTTCTTC.

The chain has TRBV27 and TRBJ1-4; D not resolved. The CDR3 loop spans 10 amino acids. CDR1 and CDR2 (germline): MNHEY, SMNVEV (reference sequence). The germline V and J ends were trimmed by 9 bases and 8 bases, with 7 bases remaining between them. The DNA for the CDR3 is TGTGCCAGTGCCCGGGAAAAACTGTTTTTT. Translating it yields CASAREKLFF.

CDR3 protein: CASSPDRYQPQHF. CDR3 sequence (DNA): TGTGCCAGCTCACCGGACCGATATCAGCCCCAGCATTTT. The chain has TRBV18 and TRBJ1-5; D gene uncertain. V lost 3 bases and J 5 bases, leaving 8 bases between the germline ends. CDR1 and CDR2 (germline): KGHSH, LQKENI. The CDR3 is 13 amino acids.

Relative to its sample, this clone is medium-sized. The same CDR3 also results from other DNA sequences found in this sample. The rearrangement links TRBV7-3 to TRBJ2-2; D is uncertain. Trimming left V 5 bases short and J 6 bases short, with 10 bases between. Germline lookup yields CDR1 SGHTA and CDR2 FQGTGA. The CDR3 consists of 13 residues. The CDR3 DNA reads TGTGCCAGCAGCCCCGGGTACGCCGGGGAGCTGTTTTTT. Translating it yields CASSPGYAGELFF. Full variable domain (rest looked up from reference TRBV7-3 and TRBJ2-2): GAGVSQTPSNKVTEKGKYVELRCDPISGHTALYWYRQSLGQGPEFLIYFQGTGAADDSGLPNDRFFAVRPEGSVSTLKIQRTERGDSAVYLCASSPGYAGELFFGEGSRLTVL.

The V and J genes are TRBV4-1 and TRBJ2-3; D tentatively fits TRBD1 or TRBD2 (5 bases each). The CDR3 loop spans 17 amino acids. Germline CDR1 and CDR2: MGHRA and YSYEKL. With 4 bases removed from V and 2 bases from J, the gap between germline ends came to 19 bases. The chain's CDR3 is CASSREHPGTITDTQYF. The DNA of the CDR3 is TGCGCCAGCAGCCGAGAGCACCCCGGGACGATCACAGATACGCAGTATTTT.

The chain carries TRBV19 and TRBJ1-1; 8 nucleotides match TRBD1. The CDR3 has 14 amino acids. Germline V gives CDR1 LNHDA, CDR2 SQIVND (reference sequence). Trimming took 6 bases from V and 4 from J; bases not matched to a gene: 7. CDR3 region: CASSSRRGLTEAFF. The CDR3 DNA is TGTGCCAGTAGCAGTCGCAGGGGGCTCACTGAAGCTTTCTTT.

V and J are TRBV5-1 and TRBJ1-2; possibly TRBD1 for D (6 bases). The CDR3 contains 14 residues. CDR1 and CDR2 from the germline V gene are SGHRS and YFSETQ. Trimming removed 0 bases at V and 4 bases at J, with 10 bases between. The CDR3 sequence: CASSLDRALYGYTF. The CDR3 bases are TGCGCCAGCAGCTTGGACAGGGCCCTCTATGGCTACACCTTC.

In its sample, this clone was seen a few times. The V gene is TRBV18, the J gene TRBJ1-3, with 7 nucleotides matching TRBD1. This CDR3 comprises 16 residues. CDR1 and CDR2 from the germline V gene are KGHSH and LQKENI. The V and J ends lost 2 bases and 4 bases, in that order; junction bases with no gene match: 8. In DNA, the CDR3 is TGTGCCAGCTCACCAGAACGAACAGGGGTCGGAAACACCATATATTTT. Amino acids: CASSPERTGVGNTIYF.

About this clone itself: Other DNA sequences of this sample code for an identical CDR3. The chain carries TRBV5-1 and TRBJ2-3, with D uncertain. The V gene's germline CDR1 is SGHRS and CDR2 YFSETQ. The CDR3 is made up of 12 amino acids. The V and J ends lost 4 bases and 3 bases respectively, with 6 bases between them. The CDR3, as DNA: TGCGCCAGCAGCCCAGATACAGATACGCAGTATTTT. It yields the protein CASSPDTDTQYF.

This chain connects TRBV20-1 to TRBJ1-2, with 7 bases fitting TRBD1. The V and J ends lost 6 bases and 4 bases, in that order; junction bases with no gene match: 2. This CDR3 has 11 residues. Germline V gene sequence: CDR1 DFQATT, CDR2 SNEGSKA (reference sequence). The CDR3: CSATGVYGYTF. CDR3 in DNA: TGCAGTGCCACAGGGGTCTATGGCTACACCTTC.

This clone was seen a handful of times. J is TRBJ1-5 and V is TRBV18; tentatively, D is TRBD1 (6 bases). V lost 4 bases, J lost 4 bases, and 8 bases lay in between. Germline V gene sequence: CDR1 KGHSH, CDR2 LQKENI. The CDR3 has 13 amino acids. CDR3 amino acids: CASSRTANQPQHF. DNA of the CDR3: TGTGCCAGCTCACGGACAGCAAATCAGCCCCAGCATTTT. The variable domain in full, with the rest retrieved from reference TRBV18 and TRBJ1-5, is NAGVMQNPRHLVRRRGQEARLRCSPMKGHSHVYWYRQLPEEGLKFMVYLQKENIIDESGMPKERFSAEFPKEGPSILRIQQVVRGDSAAYFCASSRTANQPQHFGDGTRLSIL.

The rearrangement uses TRBV5-4 and TRBJ2-3; D remains unclear. This CDR3 region has 15 residues. V was shortened by 4 bases and J by 3 bases, with 15 bases between the two germline ends. Germline lookup yields CDR1 SGHNT and CDR2 YYREEE (reference sequence). The CDR3 DNA sequence: TGTGCCAGCAGCCCCTCCGGGCCCATAACAGATACGCAGTATTTT. Translating it yields CASSPSGPITDTQYF.

The gene calls are TRBV30 and TRBJ1-6; D gene uncertain. V lost 3 bases, J lost 3 bases, and 15 bases lay in between. There are 16 residues in the CDR3. Germline assignment: CDR1 GTSNPN and CDR2 SVGIG (reference sequence). CDR3 bases: TGTGCCTGGAGGTGGGAGGACGTGGGCTATAATTCACCCCTCCACTTT. Translation gives CAWRWEDVGYNSPLHF.

J is TRBJ2-2 and V is TRBV9, with 15 bases lining up with TRBD2. The CDR3 contains 18 residues. J gave up 1 base and V 6 bases, and 7 bases lay outside the gene matches. Germline loops: CDR1 SGDLS, CDR2 YYNGEE. The CDR3 here is CASTLPGLAGGNTGELFF. CDR3 bases: TGTGCCAGCACCCTTCCGGGACTAGCGGGAGGGAACACCGGGGAGCTGTTTTTT.

CDR3 region: CASSSGLAGGQETQYF. The CDR3, as DNA: TGTGCCAGCAGTTCTGGACTAGCGGGAGGTCAAGAGACCCAGTACTTC. V and J are TRBV6-5 and TRBJ2-5; 14 bases match TRBD2. The CDR3 covers 16 residues. V lost 4 bases to trimming and J lost 2 bases; unmatched junction nucleotides: 3. CDR1 is MNHEY, CDR2 SVGAGI, per germline.

As to this clone: A much bigger clone sits one base away, suggesting this may be a read error. This rearrangement joins TRBV28 to TRBJ2-1; 9 bases match TRBD2. The CDR3 has 16 residues. V gave up 7 bases and J gave up 4 bases; unmatched junction bases: 11. The V gene's germline CDR1 is MDHEN and CDR2 SYDVKM. CDR3 sequence (DNA): TGTGCCAGCAATTTGGGAGGGACTAGCAGTTACAATGAGCAGTTCTTC. Amino acid sequence: CASNLGGTSSYNEQFF. Full variable domain (remainder filled in from reference TRBV28 and TRBJ2-1): DVKVTQSSRYLVKRTGEKVFLECVQDMDHENMFWYRQDPGLGLRLIYFSYDVKMKEKGDIPEGYSVSREKKERFSLILESASTNQTSMYLCASNLGGTSSYNEQFFGPGTRLTVL.

The chain joins TRBV7-3 to TRBJ2-1, with TRBD2 matching 13 bases. CDR3 length equals 15 residues. V gave up 5 bases and J gave up 4 bases; unmatched junction bases: 2. From germline, CDR1 is SGHTA and CDR2 FQGTGA. CDR3 protein: CASSPLAGGYNEQFF. The DNA for the CDR3 is TGTGCCAGCAGCCCACTAGCGGGAGGGTACAATGAGCAGTTCTTC.

The genes are TRBV28 and TRBJ1-5; possible D gene TRBD1, 6 bases. CDR3 length: 15 amino acids. Germline CDR1 MDHEN, CDR2 SYDVKM. V lost 2 bases to trimming and J lost 6 bases, with 14 bases between them. CDR3 nucleotides: TGTGCCAGCAGTTTAGACAGGCCGGGGCGTCAGCCCCAGCATTTT. Protein sequence: CASSLDRPGRQPQHF. Full variable domain (rest looked up from reference TRBV28 and TRBJ1-5): DVKVTQSSRYLVKRTGEKVFLECVQDMDHENMFWYRQDPGLGLRLIYFSYDVKMKEKGDIPEGYSVSREKKERFSLILESASTNQTSMYLCASSLDRPGRQPQHFGDGTRLSIL.